This T cell receptor beta chain was identified in a study of cytomegalovirus exposure and HLA in healthy donors. The CDR3 contains 16 residues. Losses at the gene ends were 3 bases for V and 4 bases for J; bases not matched to a gene: 9. In germline, CDR1 is MDHEN, CDR2 SYDVKM. The PCR contained 60 Vbeta and 13 Jbeta primers. TCRdb's copy holds only in-frame clones and misses some; the assay was immunoSEQ multiplex PCR. The table lists some 130,000 clones. This rearrangement joins TRBV28 to TRBJ1-5; 7 bases are a match to TRBD1. Sequenced: PBMCs. This clonotype originated in a woman aged 55-75 years in good health and CMV-seronegative. DNA of the CDR3: TGTGCCAGCAGTTTGTCGAGGGGGCGCCATAATCAGCCCCAGCATTTT. Translated: CASSLSRGRHNQPQHF.